Reported below is one TCR beta chain. Trimming took off 5 bases at V and 0 bases at J, with 13 bases between the two ends. Germline V gene data show CDR1 as MDHEN and CDR2 as SYDVKM. The CDR3 consists of 16 residues. As originally analysed: For nucleated cells, counts were estimated from reference gene primer amplification. Assay used: immunoSEQ multiplex PCR; TCRdb lists only in-frame clones, some missing. Clone size and the V and J calls come from that table; the DNA yielded D and trimming. The sample lists 300,000 or so clones, 80% to 90% occurring once. The sample comes from a study of blood T cell repertoires in COVID-19. Study background: Italy, Spain and the United States were the sources of the convalescent and acute COVID-19 samples. T cells, B-cell-depleted T cells, or PBMCs provided the cDNA or gDNA that served as material.

The sample comprised peripheral blood. The receptor's source is a woman between 45 and 65 years old with acute or convalescent COVID-19. This chain uses TRBV28 with TRBJ2-2; tentatively, D is TRBD1 (5 bases). The DNA for the CDR3 is TGTGCCAGCAGTCTTCAAGGGGCCCCGAACACCGGGGAGCTGTTTTTT. This gives the protein CASSLQGAPNTGELFF.